The sample holds a few counts of the clone carrying this T cell receptor (beta chain). Its cognate antigen is unknown. The entry originates in a study of blood T cells in healthy people across ages. Across the whole study: Capture by template switching was about one barcoded beta molecule per two T cells.

Notes on the study in general: Per million T cells, TCR beta diversity dropped about linearly as age rose. PBMC samples, being unsorted, prevented any conclusive comparison of naive and antigen-experienced cells.

The CDR3 length is 11 residues. Trimming shortened V by 8 bases and J by 4 bases, and 8 bases separated the two germline ends. Next came a second PCR, run for about 6 to 12 cycles, which used a sample-barcoded 5' primer along with a J-beta primer mix. MiXCR, applied by TCRdb to the 5' RACE reads, yields one record per CDR3 protein. In the table there are 1.2 million to 1.5 million distinct CDR3 sequences, 42% of which are singletons. The receptor was derived from a woman between 18 and 29 years old in good health. The specimen sequenced was blood. V usage is TRBV12-3 or TRBV12-4 and J usage is TRBJ1-2; unclear D gene. The CDR3 DNA sequence: TGTGCCAGCGGCTCGGCCTATGGCTACACCTTC. Amino acid sequence: CASGSAYGYTF.